The sequence of this T cell receptor (beta chain) was determined in a study of CD4+ T cells in melanoma. Here immunoSEQ multiplex PCR was the method, and the copy in TCRdb shows in-frame clones only, minus some. The data show roughly 50,000 clones, roughly 89% seen once. J gave up 0 bases and V 7 bases, and 5 bases lay outside the gene matches. The germline CDR1 and CDR2 sequences are SNHLY and FYNNEI. The length of the CDR3 is 14 residues. The rearrangement joins TRBV2 to TRBJ1-1; 7 nucleotides match TRBD1. This receptor was taken from a human donor with melanoma. Material for sequencing was peripheral blood. The CDR3 region is CASKGDSMNTEAFF. The CDR3, as DNA: TGTGCCAGCAAAGGGGACAGCATGAACACTGAAGCTTTCTTT.